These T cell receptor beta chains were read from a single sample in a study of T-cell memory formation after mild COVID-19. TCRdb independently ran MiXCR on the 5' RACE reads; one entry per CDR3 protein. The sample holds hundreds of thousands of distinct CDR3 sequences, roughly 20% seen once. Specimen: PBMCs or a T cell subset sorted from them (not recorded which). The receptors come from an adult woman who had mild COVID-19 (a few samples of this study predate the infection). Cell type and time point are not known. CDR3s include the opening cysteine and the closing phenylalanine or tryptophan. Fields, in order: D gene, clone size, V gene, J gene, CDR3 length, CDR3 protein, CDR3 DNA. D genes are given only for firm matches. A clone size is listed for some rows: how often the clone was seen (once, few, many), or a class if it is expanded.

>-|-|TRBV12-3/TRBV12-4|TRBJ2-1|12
CASSFSAAEQFF
TGTGCCAGCAGTTTTAGTGCTGCGGAGCAGTTCTTC
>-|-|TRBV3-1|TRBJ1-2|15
CASSDRTVRGHGYTF
TGTGCCAGCAGCGACCGGACAGTCAGAGGTCATGGCTACACCTTC
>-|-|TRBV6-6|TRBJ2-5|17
CANRPRGPPGQQETQYF
TGTGCCAACCGACCGAGGGGCCCGCCCGGACAACAAGAGACCCAGTACTTC
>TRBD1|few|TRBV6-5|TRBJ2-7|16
CASRERQGDGSYEQYF
TGTGCCAGCAGAGAGAGACAGGGTGACGGCTCCTACGAGCAGTACTTC
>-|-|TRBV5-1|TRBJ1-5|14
CASSLRPGNQPQHF
TGCGCCAGCAGCTTGAGGCCGGGAAATCAGCCCCAGCATTTT
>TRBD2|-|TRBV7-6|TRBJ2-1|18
CASSPVPLAATSYNEQFF
TGTGCCAGCAGCCCCGTGCCGCTAGCGGCAACCTCCTACAATGAGCAGTTCTTC
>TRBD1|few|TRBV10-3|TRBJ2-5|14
CAISEGQGEETQYF
TGTGCCATCAGTGAGGGACAGGGGGAAGAGACCCAGTACTTC
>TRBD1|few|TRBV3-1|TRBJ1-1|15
CASSPGQGLLAEAFF
TGTGCCAGCAGCCCCGGACAGGGACTCCTCGCTGAAGCTTTCTTT
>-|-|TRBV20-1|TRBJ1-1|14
CSARVPLGDTEAFF
TGCAGTGCTAGAGTACCCCTAGGGGACACTGAAGCTTTCTTT
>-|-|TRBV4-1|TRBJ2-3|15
CASSQVGISTDTQYF
TGCGCCAGCAGCCAAGTCGGGATTTCGACAGATACGCAGTATTTT
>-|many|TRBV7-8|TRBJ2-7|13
CASSSRGRYEQYF
TGTGCCAGCAGCAGCAGGGGGAGGTACGAGCAGTACTTC
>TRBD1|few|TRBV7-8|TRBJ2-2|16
CASSLTGTENTGELFF
TGTGCCAGCAGCTTAACCGGGACAGAAAACACCGGGGAGCTGTTTTTT
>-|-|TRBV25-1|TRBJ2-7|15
CASSETEGRAYEQYF
TGTGCCAGCAGTGAAACAGAGGGACGAGCCTACGAGCAGTACTTC
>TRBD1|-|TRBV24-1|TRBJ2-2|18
CATSATGTAPGKTGELFF
TGTGCCACCAGTGCGACCGGGACAGCCCCCGGGAAGACCGGGGAGCTGTTTTTT
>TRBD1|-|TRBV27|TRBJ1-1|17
CASSLSERGRRGTEAFF
TGTGCCAGCAGTTTATCAGAGAGGGGGCGCCGTGGCACTGAAGCTTTCTTT
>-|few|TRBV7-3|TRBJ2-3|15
CASSLGQGNSDTQYF
TGTGCCAGCAGCTTAGGCCAGGGGAACTCAGATACGCAGTATTTT
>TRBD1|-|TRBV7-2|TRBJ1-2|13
CASSLDRASGYTF
TGTGCCAGCAGCTTGGACAGGGCCTCGGGCTACACCTTC
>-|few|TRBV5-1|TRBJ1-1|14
CASSLSAGWPEAFF
TGCGCCAGCAGCTTGTCGGCAGGGTGGCCTGAAGCTTTCTTT
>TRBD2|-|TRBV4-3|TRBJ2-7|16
CASSQSYTGTRYEQYF
TGCGCCAGCAGCCAGTCTTATACCGGGACTAGATACGAGCAGTACTTC
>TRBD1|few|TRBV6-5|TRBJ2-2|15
CASRYDRGRTGELFF
TGTGCCAGCAGATACGACAGGGGGCGCACCGGGGAGCTGTTTTTT
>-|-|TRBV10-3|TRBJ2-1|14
CAISGPTTGDEQFF
TGTGCCATCAGCGGACCAACAACTGGGGATGAGCAGTTCTTC
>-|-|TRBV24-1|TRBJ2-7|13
CATSETDRYEQYF
TGTGCCACCAGTGAGACAGACAGGTACGAGCAGTACTTC